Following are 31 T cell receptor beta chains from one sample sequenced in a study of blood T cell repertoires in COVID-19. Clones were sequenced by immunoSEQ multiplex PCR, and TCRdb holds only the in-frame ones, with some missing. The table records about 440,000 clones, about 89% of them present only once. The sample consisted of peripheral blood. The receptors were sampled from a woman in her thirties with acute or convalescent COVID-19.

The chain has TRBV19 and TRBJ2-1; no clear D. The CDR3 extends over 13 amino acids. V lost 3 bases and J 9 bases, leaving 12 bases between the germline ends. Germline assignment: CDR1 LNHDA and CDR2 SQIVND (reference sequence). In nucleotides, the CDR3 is TGTGCCAGTAGTATGGGCCTGATCGGTGAGCAGTTCTTC. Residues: CASSMGLIGEQFF.

The chain's CDR3 is CASSQDTAGGPEQFF. CDR3 in DNA: TGCGCCAGCAGCCAAGATACAGCGGGGGGGCCTGAGCAGTTCTTC. V is TRBV4-1 and J is TRBJ2-1; 10 nucleotides line up with TRBD2. The CDR3 runs 15 residues. The germline CDR1 and CDR2 sequences are MGHRA and YSYEKL. Trimming cost V 0 bases and J 9 bases; bases outside gene matches: 5.

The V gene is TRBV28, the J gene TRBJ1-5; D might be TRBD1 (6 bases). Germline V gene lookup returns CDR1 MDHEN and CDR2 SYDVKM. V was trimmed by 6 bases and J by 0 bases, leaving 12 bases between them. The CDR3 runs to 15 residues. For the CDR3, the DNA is TGTGCCAGCAGCCCGGGACATATTAGCAATCAGCCCCAGCATTTT. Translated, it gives CASSPGHISNQPQHF. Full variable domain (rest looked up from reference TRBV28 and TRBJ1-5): DVKVTQSSRYLVKRTGEKVFLECVQDMDHENMFWYRQDPGLGLRLIYFSYDVKMKEKGDIPEGYSVSREKKERFSLILESASTNQTSMYLCASSPGHISNQPQHFGDGTRLSIL.

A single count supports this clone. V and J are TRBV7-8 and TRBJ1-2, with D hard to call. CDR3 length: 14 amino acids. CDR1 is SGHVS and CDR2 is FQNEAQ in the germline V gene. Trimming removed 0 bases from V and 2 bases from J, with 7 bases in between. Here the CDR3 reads CASSLAFKNYGYTF. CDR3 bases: TGTGCCAGCAGCTTAGCGTTCAAAAACTATGGCTACACCTTC.

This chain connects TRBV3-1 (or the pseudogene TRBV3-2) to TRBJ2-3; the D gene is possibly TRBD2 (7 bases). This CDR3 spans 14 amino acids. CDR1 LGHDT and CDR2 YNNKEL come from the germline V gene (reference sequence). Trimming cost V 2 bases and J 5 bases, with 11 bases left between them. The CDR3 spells CASSQWGGGDTQYF. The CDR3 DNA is TGTGCCAGCAGCCAATGGGGGGGCGGAGATACGCAGTATTTT.

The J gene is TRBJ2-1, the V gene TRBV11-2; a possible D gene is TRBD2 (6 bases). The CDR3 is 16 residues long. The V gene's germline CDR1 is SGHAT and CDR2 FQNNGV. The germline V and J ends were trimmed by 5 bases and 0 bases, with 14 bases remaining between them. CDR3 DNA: TGTGCCAGCAGCGTTCGGGACTCTTACTCCTACAATGAGCAGTTCTTC. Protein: CASSVRDSYSYNEQFF.

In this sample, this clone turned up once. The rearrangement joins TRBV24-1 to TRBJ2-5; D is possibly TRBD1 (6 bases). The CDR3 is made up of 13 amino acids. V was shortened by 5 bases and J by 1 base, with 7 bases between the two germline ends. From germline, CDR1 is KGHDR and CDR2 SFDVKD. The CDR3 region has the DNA TGTGCCACCAGTGCAGGGGCCCAAGAGACCCAGTACTTC. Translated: CATSAGAQETQYF.

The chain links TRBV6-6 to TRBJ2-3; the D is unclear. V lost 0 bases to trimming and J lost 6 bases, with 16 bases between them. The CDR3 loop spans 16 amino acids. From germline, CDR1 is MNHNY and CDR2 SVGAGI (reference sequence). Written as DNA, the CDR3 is TGTGCCAGCAGTTACTCGTTGACTCCGAGGCGGGATACGCAGTATTTT. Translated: CASSYSLTPRRDTQYF.

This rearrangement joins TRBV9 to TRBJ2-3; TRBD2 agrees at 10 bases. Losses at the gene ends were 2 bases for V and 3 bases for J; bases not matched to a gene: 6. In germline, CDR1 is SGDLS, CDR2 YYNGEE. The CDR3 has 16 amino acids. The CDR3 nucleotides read TGTGCCAGCAGCGTTGGAACTAGCGGGGTAACAGATACGCAGTATTTT. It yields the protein CASSVGTSGVTDTQYF.

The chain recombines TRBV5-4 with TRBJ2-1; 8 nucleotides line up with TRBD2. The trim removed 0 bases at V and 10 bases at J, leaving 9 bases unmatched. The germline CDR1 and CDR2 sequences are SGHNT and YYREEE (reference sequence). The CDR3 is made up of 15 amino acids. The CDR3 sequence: CASSLGQRGPSEQFF. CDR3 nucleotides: TGTGCCAGCAGCTTGGGACAGCGGGGGCCCAGCGAGCAGTTCTTC.

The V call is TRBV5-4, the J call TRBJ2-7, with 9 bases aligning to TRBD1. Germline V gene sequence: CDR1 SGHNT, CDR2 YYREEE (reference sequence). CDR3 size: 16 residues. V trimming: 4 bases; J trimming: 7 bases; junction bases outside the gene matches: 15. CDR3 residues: CASSDWTGATWGEQYF. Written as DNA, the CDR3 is TGTGCCAGCAGCGATTGGACAGGGGCGACCTGGGGTGAGCAGTACTTC. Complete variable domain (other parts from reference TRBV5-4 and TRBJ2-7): ETGVTQSPTHLIKTRGQQVTLRCSSQSGHNTVSWYQQALGQGPQFIFQYYREEENGRGNFPPRFSGLQFPNYSSELNVNALELDDSALYLCASSDWTGATWGEQYFGPGTRLTVT.

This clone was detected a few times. The CDR3 DNA follows: TGTGCCAGCAGTGATCAGGGGACCATTGAAGCTTTCTTT. It yields the protein CASSDQGTIEAFF. This chain joins TRBV2 and TRBJ1-1; the D gene is possibly TRBD1 (6 bases). The V gene lost 3 bases and the J gene lost 7 bases, with 12 bases spanning the gap. The CDR3 runs 13 residues. CDR1 is SNHLY, CDR2 FYNNEI, per germline.

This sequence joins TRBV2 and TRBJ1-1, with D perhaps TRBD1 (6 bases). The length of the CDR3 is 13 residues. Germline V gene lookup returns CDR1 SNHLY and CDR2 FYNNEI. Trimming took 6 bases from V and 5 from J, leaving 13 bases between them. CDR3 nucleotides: TGTGCCAGCAGCACAAAGGGGGTGACTGAAGCTTTCTTT. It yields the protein CASSTKGVTEAFF. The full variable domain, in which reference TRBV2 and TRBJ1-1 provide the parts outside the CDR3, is EPEVTQTPSHQVTQMGQEVILRCVPISNHLYFYWYRQILGQKVEFLVSFYNNEISEKSEIFDDQFSVERPDGSNFTLKIRSTKLEDSAMYFCASSTKGVTEAFFGQGTRLTVV.

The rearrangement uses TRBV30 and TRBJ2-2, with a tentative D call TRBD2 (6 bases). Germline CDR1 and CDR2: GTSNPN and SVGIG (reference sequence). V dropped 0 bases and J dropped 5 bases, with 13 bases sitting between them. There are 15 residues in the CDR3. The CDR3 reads CAWSVPERVTGELFF. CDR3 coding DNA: TGTGCCTGGAGTGTCCCAGAGCGGGTTACCGGGGAGCTGTTTTTT.

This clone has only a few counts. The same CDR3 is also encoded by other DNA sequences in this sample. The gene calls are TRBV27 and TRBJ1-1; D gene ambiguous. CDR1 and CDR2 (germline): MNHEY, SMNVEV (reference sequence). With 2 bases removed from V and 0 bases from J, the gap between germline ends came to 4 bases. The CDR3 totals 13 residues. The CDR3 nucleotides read TGTGCCAGCAGTTTAGGGCTGAACACTGAAGCTTTCTTT. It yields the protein CASSLGLNTEAFF.

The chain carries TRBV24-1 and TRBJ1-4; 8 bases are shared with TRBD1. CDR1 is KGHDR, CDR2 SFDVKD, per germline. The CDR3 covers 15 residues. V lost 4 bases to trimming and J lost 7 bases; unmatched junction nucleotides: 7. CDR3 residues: CATSEGTGRVEKLFF. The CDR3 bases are TGTGCCACCAGTGAAGGGACAGGAAGGGTTGAAAAACTGTTTTTT.

Here the CDR3 reads CAGGTGGTGELFF. For the CDR3, the DNA is TGTGCCGGCGGGACAGGGGGCACCGGGGAGCTGTTTTTT. The rearrangement uses TRBV19 and TRBJ2-2; 11 bases agree with TRBD1. Trimming removed 11 bases from V and 4 bases from J; junction bases left unmatched: 3. Per germline, CDR1 LNHDA and CDR2 SQIVND (reference sequence). This CDR3 has 13 residues.

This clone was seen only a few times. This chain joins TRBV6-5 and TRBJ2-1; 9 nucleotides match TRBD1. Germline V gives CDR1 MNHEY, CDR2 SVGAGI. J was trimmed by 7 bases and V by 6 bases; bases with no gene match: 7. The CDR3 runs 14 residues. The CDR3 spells CASRVTGGGNEQFF. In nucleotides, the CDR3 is TGTGCCAGCAGGGTTACAGGGGGCGGGAATGAGCAGTTCTTC.

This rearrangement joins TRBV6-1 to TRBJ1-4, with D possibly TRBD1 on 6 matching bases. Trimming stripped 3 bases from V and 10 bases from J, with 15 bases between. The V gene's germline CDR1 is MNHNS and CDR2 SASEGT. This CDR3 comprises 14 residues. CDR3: CASSDGGARGKLFF. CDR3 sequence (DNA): TGTGCCAGCAGTGATGGGGGGGCACGAGGAAAACTGTTTTTT.

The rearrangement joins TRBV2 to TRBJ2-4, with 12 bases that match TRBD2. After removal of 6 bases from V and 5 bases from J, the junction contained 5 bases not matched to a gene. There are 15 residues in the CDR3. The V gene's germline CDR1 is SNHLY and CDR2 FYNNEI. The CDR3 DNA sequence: TGTGCCAGCAGAGGGACTAGCGGGCCTCAAAACATTCAGTACTTC. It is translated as CASRGTSGPQNIQYF. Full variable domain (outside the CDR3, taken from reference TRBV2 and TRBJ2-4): EPEVTQTPSHQVTQMGQEVILRCVPISNHLYFYWYRQILGQKVEFLVSFYNNEISEKSEIFDDQFSVERPDGSNFTLKIRSTKLEDSAMYFCASRGTSGPQNIQYFGAGTRLSVL.

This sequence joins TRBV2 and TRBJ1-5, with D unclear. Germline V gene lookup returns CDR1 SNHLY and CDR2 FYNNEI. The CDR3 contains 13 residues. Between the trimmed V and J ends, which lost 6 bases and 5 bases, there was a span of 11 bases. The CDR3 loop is CASSDGGHQPQHF. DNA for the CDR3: TGTGCCAGCAGCGACGGAGGGCATCAGCCCCAGCATTTT.

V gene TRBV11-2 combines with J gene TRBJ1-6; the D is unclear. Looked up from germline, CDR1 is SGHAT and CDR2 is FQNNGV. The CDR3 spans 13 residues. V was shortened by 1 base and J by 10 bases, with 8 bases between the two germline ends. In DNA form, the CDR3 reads TGTGCCAGCAGCTTAGCAGGTGTCTCACCCCTCCACTTT. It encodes CASSLAGVSPLHF.

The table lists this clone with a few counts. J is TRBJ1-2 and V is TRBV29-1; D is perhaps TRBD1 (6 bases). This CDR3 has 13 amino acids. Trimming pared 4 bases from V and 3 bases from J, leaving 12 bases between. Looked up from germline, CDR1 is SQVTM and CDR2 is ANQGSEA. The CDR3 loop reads CSVGPTGHYGYTF. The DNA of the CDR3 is TGCAGCGTTGGGCCGACAGGTCACTATGGCTACACCTTC.

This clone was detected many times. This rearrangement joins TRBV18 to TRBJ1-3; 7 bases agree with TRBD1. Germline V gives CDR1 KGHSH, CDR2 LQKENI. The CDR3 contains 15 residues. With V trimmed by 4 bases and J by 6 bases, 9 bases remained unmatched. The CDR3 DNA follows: TGTGCCAGCTCACGTTACCAGGGGGATGAAAACACCATATATTTT. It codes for CASSRYQGDENTIYF.

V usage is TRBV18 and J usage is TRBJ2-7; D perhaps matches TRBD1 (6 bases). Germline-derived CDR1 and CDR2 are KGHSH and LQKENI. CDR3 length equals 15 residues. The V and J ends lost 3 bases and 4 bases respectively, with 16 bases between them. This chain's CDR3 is CASSPTRQEAYEQYF. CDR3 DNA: TGTGCCAGCTCACCTACTAGACAGGAAGCGTACGAGCAGTACTTC.

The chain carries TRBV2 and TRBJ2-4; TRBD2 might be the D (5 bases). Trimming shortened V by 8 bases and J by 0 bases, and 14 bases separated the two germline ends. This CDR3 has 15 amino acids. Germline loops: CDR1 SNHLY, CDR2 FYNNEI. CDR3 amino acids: CASRAELVAKNIQYF. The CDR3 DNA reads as TGTGCCAGCCGAGCGGAGCTAGTAGCCAAAAACATTCAGTACTTC.

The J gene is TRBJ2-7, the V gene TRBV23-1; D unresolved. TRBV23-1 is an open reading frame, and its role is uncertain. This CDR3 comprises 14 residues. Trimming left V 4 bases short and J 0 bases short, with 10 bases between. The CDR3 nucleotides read TGCGCCAGCAGTCCACCACCTATCTCCTACGAGCAGTACTTC. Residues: CASSPPPISYEQYF.

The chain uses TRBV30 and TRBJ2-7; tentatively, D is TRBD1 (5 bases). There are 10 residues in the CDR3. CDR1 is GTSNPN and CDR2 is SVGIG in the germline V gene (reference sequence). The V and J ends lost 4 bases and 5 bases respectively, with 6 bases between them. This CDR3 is CAWKGHEQYF. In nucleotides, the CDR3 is TGTGCCTGGAAGGGGCACGAGCAGTACTTC.

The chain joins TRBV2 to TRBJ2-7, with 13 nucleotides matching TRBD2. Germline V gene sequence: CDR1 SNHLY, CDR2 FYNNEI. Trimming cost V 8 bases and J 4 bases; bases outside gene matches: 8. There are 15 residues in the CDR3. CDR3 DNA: TGTGCCAGCGGGTTGTGGACTAGCGGGGGTTACGAGCAGTACTTC. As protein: CASGLWTSGGYEQYF.

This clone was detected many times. CDR3 DNA: TGTGCCAGCAGCCGGACCGGGACAGGGACCGTCGAGACCCAGTACTTC. This sequence encodes CASSRTGTGTVETQYF. The chain links TRBV3-1 (or the pseudogene TRBV3-2) to TRBJ2-5; TRBD1 matches 9 bases. The germline CDR1 and CDR2 sequences are LGHDT and YNNKEL (reference sequence). The length of the CDR3 is 16 residues. V lost 4 bases to trimming and J lost 5 bases; unmatched junction nucleotides: 11.

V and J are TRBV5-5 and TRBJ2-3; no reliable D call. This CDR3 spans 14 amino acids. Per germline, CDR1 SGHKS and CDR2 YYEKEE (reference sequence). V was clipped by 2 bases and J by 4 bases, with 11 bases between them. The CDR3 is CASSLEKRADTQYF. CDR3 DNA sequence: TGTGCCAGCAGCTTAGAAAAACGGGCAGATACGCAGTATTTT.